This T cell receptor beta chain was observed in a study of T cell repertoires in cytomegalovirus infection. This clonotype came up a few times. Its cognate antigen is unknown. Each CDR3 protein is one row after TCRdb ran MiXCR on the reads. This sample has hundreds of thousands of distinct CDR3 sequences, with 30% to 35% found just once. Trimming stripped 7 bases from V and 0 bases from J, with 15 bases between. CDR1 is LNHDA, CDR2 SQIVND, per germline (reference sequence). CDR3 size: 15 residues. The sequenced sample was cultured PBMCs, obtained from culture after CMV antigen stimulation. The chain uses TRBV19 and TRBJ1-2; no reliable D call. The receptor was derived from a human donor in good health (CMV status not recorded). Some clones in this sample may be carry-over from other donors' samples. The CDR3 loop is CASTPWAGSNYGYTF. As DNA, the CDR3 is TGTGCCAGTACCCCATGGGCAGGCTCTAACTATGGCTACACCTTC.